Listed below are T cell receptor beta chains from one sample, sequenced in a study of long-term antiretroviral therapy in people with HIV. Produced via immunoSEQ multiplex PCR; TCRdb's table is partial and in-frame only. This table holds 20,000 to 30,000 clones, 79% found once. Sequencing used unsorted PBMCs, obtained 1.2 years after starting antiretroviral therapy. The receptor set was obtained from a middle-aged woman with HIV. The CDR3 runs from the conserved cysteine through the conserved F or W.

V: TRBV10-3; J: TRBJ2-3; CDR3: CAISETGQGNTQYF
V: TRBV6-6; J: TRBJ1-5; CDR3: CASSYFGNQPQHF
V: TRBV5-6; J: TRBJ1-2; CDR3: CASSLETYGYTF
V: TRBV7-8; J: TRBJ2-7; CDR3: CASSFGPGLTYEQYF
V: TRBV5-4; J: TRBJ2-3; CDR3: CATANRGTDTQYF
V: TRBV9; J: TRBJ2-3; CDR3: CASSVGGHHTDTQYF
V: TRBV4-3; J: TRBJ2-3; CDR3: CASSQDQGSTDTQYF
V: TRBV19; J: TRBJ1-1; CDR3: CASSMRGDTEAFF
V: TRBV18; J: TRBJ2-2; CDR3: CASSPRLATGELFF
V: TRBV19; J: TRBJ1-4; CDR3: CASTLLATNEKLFF
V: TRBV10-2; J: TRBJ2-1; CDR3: CASSDQGAQGQFF
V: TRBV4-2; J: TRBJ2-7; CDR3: CASSFGPEVEQYF
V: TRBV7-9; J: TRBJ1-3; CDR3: CASSLSARTGGGQNTIYF
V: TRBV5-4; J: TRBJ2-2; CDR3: CASSPGLAGVIGELFF
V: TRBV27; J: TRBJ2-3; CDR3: CASRGVATDTQYF
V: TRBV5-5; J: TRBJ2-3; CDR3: CASSPARTDTQYF
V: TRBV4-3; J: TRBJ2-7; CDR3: CASSQDDGWGAYEQYF
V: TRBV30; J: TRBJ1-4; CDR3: CAWSVGTGVEKLFF
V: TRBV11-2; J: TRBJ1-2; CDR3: CASSRTDGNYGYTF
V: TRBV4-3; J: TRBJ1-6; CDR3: CASSQDPPRTGGLNSPLHF
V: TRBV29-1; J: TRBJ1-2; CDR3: CSVETGTNYGYTF
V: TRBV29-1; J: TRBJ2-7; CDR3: CSARTSGTYEQYF
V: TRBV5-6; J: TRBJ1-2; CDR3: CASSLEGGGYTF
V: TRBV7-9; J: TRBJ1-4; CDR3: CASSTLDLTTNEKLFF
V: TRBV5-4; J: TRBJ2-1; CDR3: CASSERTGGTGEQFF
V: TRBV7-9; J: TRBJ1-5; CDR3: CASSLGPSNQPQHF
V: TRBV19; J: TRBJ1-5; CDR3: CASSRGGGNQPQHF
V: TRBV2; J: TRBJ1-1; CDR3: CASSRDPGTEAFF
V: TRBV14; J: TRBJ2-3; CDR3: CASSQGLTDTQYF